This passage covers 18 T cell receptor beta chains from one sample sequenced in a study of tumor-infiltrating lymphocytes in primary liver carcinoma. A primer in the constant region served to generate TCR beta cDNA from roughly 550 ng of total RNA. Generation of the TCR beta libraries relied on three nested multiplex PCR rounds using slightly modified ARM-PCR. Primers for the first two PCR rounds were TRBV1-TRBV30 forward primers and a C-beta reverse primer (roughly 10 cycles per round). TCRdb called the multiplex PCR reads again in MiXCR, with one record for every CDR3 protein. The sample includes some 110,000 distinct CDR3 sequences, 55% to 75% seen only once; the top ten take more than 7%. From unsorted bulk tissue weighing roughly 17-31 mg, DNA and RNA were co-extracted. Material for sequencing was liver tumor tissue from sampling region 3. Specified subset: tumor region T3, left-lateral pole. The source is a woman aged 55-75 years with primary liver carcinoma and hepatitis B virus infection.

This clonotype was seen a few times. This rearrangement joins TRBV28 to TRBJ1-5, with D hard to call. The CDR3 loop spans 15 amino acids. Per germline, CDR1 MDHEN and CDR2 SYDVKM. The germline V and J ends were trimmed by 5 bases and 9 bases, with 20 bases remaining between them. In nucleotides, the CDR3 is TGTGCCAGCAGTCCCTATGGGCGGGGAAACCGGCCCCAGCATTTT. Translation: CASSPYGRGNRPQHF.

On this clonotype itself: One junction end disagrees with the germline gene, perhaps due to a read error. J is TRBJ2-7 and V is TRBV28, with unresolved D. CDR3 length: 13 residues. Per the germline V gene, CDR1 is MDHEN and CDR2 is SYDVKM. As DNA, the CDR3 is TGTGCCAACAGCTCTACCCTCTCCTACGAGCAGTATTTC. Translating gives CANSSTLSYEQYF.

Concerning this clonotype: A much more abundant neighbour one base away suggests this may be a read error. This sequence joins TRBV10-3 and TRBJ2-1; D perhaps matches TRBD1 (7 bases). The CDR3 is 13 amino acids. The germline V gene has CDR1 ENHRY and CDR2 SYGVKD. The CDR3 DNA follows: TGTGGCATCAGGGGGGAGCCCGGAAATGAGCAGTTCTTC. It specifies CGIRGEPGNEQFF.

Turning to this clonotype: At one end, the junction sequence differs from germline, possibly due to a read error. The chain recombines TRBV11-2 with TRBJ1-1, with D possibly TRBD1 on 5 matching bases. The CDR3 totals 12 residues. The germline gives CDR1 SGHAT, CDR2 FQNNGV. This chain's CDR3 is CASSSKQAETLF. CDR3 coding DNA: TGTGCCAGCAGCTCTAAACAGGCTGAAACCCTCTTT.

On this clonotype: This may come from a read error, since a much larger clone is one base off. The chain links TRBV24-1 to TRBJ1-2, with D hard to call. The CDR3 totals 14 residues. The germline V and J ends were trimmed by 2 bases and 5 bases, with 11 bases remaining between them. Germline CDR1 reads KGHDR; CDR2 reads SFDVKD. CDR3 sequence: CATSDSLGKYGYTF. Written as DNA, the CDR3 is TGTGCCACCAGTGATTCCTTAGGCAAATATGGCTACACCTTC.

About this clonotype itself: Without the conserved terminal phenylalanine or tryptophan, this CDR3 likely stems from a read error. The chain is built from TRBV6-5 and TRBJ2-5, with unresolved D. The CDR3 has 15 amino acids. V was shortened by 5 bases and J by 4 bases, with 17 bases between the two germline ends. Germline V gene sequence: CDR1 MNHEY, CDR2 SVGAGI. CDR3 loop: CASSPMRYNGETQYS. The CDR3 DNA reads as TGTGCCAGCAGTCCCATGAGGTATAATGGAGAGACCCAGTACTCC.

A word on this clonotype: A much larger clone differs from this one at a single base, so this may be a read error. The chain employs TRBV7-8 and TRBJ2-5; 7 nucleotides line up with TRBD2. With V trimmed by 9 bases and J by 5 bases, 21 bases remained unmatched. Germline-derived CDR1 and CDR2 are SGHVS and FQNEAQ. The CDR3 is made up of 17 amino acids. The CDR3 sequence is CARSPQGGVWILETQYF. Written as DNA, the CDR3 is TGTGCCAGGAGCCCTCAGGGAGGGGTTTGGATATTGGAGACCCAGTACTTC.

This clonotype was observed a few times. A much larger clone differs from this one at a single base, so this may be a read error. The chain employs TRBV12-5 and TRBJ2-3, with D maybe TRBD1 (6 bases). This CDR3 has 17 amino acids. The germline V gene encodes CDR1 LGHNT and CDR2 FRNRAP. With 4 bases removed from V and 3 bases from J, the gap between germline ends came to 20 bases. This CDR3 is CASGSLLWTVFTDTQYF. CDR3 coding DNA: TGTGCTAGTGGTTCCCTCCTGTGGACAGTGTTTACAGATACGCAGTATTTT.

Notes on this clonotype: Mismatch with germline at one junction end may stem from a read error. The V gene is TRBV28, the J gene TRBJ2-4; D may be TRBD2 (6 bases). CDR1 and CDR2 (germline): MDHEN, SYDVKM. The CDR3 runs to 20 residues. This chain's CDR3 is CANSPLGQTSIVGSKNIQYF. The CDR3 coding sequence is TGTGCCAACAGTCCCCTAGGCCAAACTAGCATCGTAGGGTCCAAAAACATTCAGTACTTC.

J is TRBJ2-1 and V is TRBV6-4; possibly TRBD1 or TRBD2 for D (5 bases each). The end of the DNA fits TRBJ2-7 better, so the J call may be wrong. The CDR3 covers 15 residues. The V gene's germline CDR1 is MRHNA and CDR2 SNTAGT. The chain's CDR3 is CASSPGARSYNEQYF. Written as DNA, the CDR3 is TGTGCCAGCTCCCCCGGGGCTCGCTCCTACAATGAGCAGTACTTC.

As regards this clonotype: Given a much more abundant clone one base away, this may be a read error. The chain recombines TRBV10-1 with TRBJ2-7, with D possibly matching TRBD2 (5 bases). This CDR3 is built from 12 residues. The germline V gene has CDR1 WNHNN and CDR2 SYGVQD (reference sequence). The CDR3: CACSENSGEQYF. In nucleotides, the CDR3 is TGCGCCTGCAGTGAGAACAGCGGAGAGCAGTACTTC.

With respect to this clonotype: A read error may account for a junction end that differs from germline. The chain employs TRBV28 and TRBJ2-6, with TRBD1 as a possible D gene (5 bases). Germline V CDR1 and CDR2: MDHEN, SYDVKM. The CDR3 is made up of 14 amino acids. CDR3 loop: CVSTPFSGANVLNF. CDR3 nucleotide sequence: TGTGTCAGCACCCCATTCTCTGGGGCCAACGTCCTGAATTTC.

Comment on this clonotype: Germline is not matched at one junction end, which may reflect a read error. The rearrangement uses TRBV5-8 and TRBJ2-7; 9 bases match TRBD1. Germline V gives CDR1 SGHTS, CDR2 YDEGEE. CDR3 length equals 14 residues. The CDR3 sequence is CASIQQGAKNEQYF. The CDR3 nucleotides are TGTGCCAGCATCCAACAGGGGGCAAAGAACGAGCAGTATTTC.

This clonotype occurred a few times. A read error may account for a junction end that differs from germline. The chain combines TRBV11-1 with TRBJ2-1; weak D call: TRBD2 (6 bases). The germline gives CDR1 SGHAT, CDR2 FQDESV (reference sequence). The CDR3 length is 16 residues. CDR3 residues: CASSLTPGTYYSEQFF. The DNA of the CDR3 is TGTGCCAGCAGCTTGACGCCCGGGACTTACTACAGTGAGCAGTTCTTC. The entire variable domain, with the rest obtained from reference TRBV11-1 and TRBJ2-1, is as follows: EAEVAQSPRYKITEKSQAVAFWCDPISGHATLYWYRQILGQGPELLVQFQDESVVDDSQLPKDRFSAERLKGVDSTLKIQPAELGDSAMYLCASSLTPGTYYSEQFFGPGTRLTVL.

This clonotype was seen more than once but under ten times. V is TRBV28 and J is TRBJ2-7, with a possible D match to TRBD2 (6 bases). This CDR3 is built from 15 residues. The germline gives CDR1 MDHEN, CDR2 SYDVKM. Trimming shortened V by 3 bases and J by 2 bases, and 14 bases separated the two germline ends. The CDR3 loop reads CASSLVADMAYEQYF. CDR3 DNA: TGTGCCAGCAGTTTGGTAGCGGACATGGCCTACGAGCAGTACTTC.

There are many counts of this clonotype. The chain joins TRBV29-1 to TRBJ2-7, with unresolved D. The germline V gene encodes CDR1 SQVTM and CDR2 ANQGSEA. The germline V and J ends were trimmed by 2 bases and 3 bases, with 5 bases remaining between them. The CDR3 has 11 amino acids. The CDR3 region has the DNA TGCAGCGTTGAATACAACTACGAGCAGTACTTC. Its translation is CSVEYNYEQYF.

This clonotype was seen repeatedly, ten times or more. The chain combines TRBV12-3 or TRBV12-4 with TRBJ2-7; the D is unclear. The CDR3 has 12 amino acids. V was pared by 4 bases and J by 2 bases, with 6 bases between. The chain's CDR3 is CASSSRPYEQYF. The CDR3 nucleotides read TGTGCCAGCAGTTCCCGCCCCTACGAGCAGTACTTC.

Ten or more counts support this clonotype. V is TRBV24-1 and J is TRBJ2-1, with 12 bases matching TRBD2. Germline V gene data show CDR1 as KGHDR and CDR2 as SFDVKD. V gave up 4 bases and J gave up 3 bases; unmatched junction bases: 3. The CDR3 contains 16 residues. The CDR3 sequence: CATSDPSGRVYNEQFF. CDR3 in DNA: TGTGCCACCAGTGACCCTAGCGGGAGGGTCTACAATGAGCAGTTCTTC.